The 11 T cell receptor beta chains below all came from one sample that was sequenced in a study of human T cells and chemical hapten exposure (dated by TCRdb to the early 2020s). To prepare the library, RACE was applied. Sequencing instrument: NextSeq 500. The raw public reads went through TCRdb reprocessing: fastp at Q25, MiXCR clone calling, in-frame beta chains kept. Each CDR3 protein appears once, grouped with its most common genes and DNA. The sample includes 350,000 to 450,000 distinct CDR3 sequences, with approximately 5% observed a single time. 2.6% of the sample is in the top ten clones. The time point label corresponds to: pre-sensitization, week 0. The meaning of the sample's treatment or condition label: therapeutic diphenylcyclopropenone sensitization with weekly scalp DPC. Source: whole blood, taken in connection with sensitization to the hapten diphenylcyclopropenone (DPC). The source of these receptors is a woman aged 45-60 years with alopecia areata. Some clones in this sample may be carry-over from other donors' samples.

This clonotype has only a few counts. This chain uses TRBV12-3 or TRBV12-4 with TRBJ1-6; D is perhaps TRBD1 (6 bases). The CDR3 extends over 14 amino acids. Trimming cost V 6 bases and J 8 bases, with 14 bases left between them. CDR3 sequence: CASRLDSFDSPLHF. CDR3 bases: TGTGCCAGCAGATTGGACAGCTTTGATTCACCCCTCCACTTT.

The table lists this clonotype with a few counts. The genes are TRBV6-1 and TRBJ2-1; 11 bases align to TRBD2. The CDR3 consists of 18 residues. CDR1 is MNHNS, CDR2 SASEGT, per germline. The trim removed 5 bases at V and 0 bases at J, leaving 9 bases unmatched. CDR3 amino acids: CASSLFSGGALSYNEQFF. CDR3 DNA: TGTGCCAGCAGTCTTTTTAGCGGGGGGGCCCTCTCCTACAATGAGCAGTTCTTC.

The rearrangement links TRBV7-2 to TRBJ1-5; no reliable D call. Trimming took off 1 base at V and 9 bases at J, with 10 bases between the two ends. Germline V lookup: CDR1 SGHTA, CDR2 FQGNSA. The CDR3 is made up of 13 amino acids. The CDR3 loop is CASSLEREMPQHF. The DNA of the CDR3 is TGTGCCAGCAGCTTAGAACGGGAGATGCCCCAGCATTTT.

The chain joins TRBV5-1 to TRBJ1-1; D might be TRBD1 (5 bases). The length of the CDR3 is 14 residues. Trimming removed 0 bases at V and 5 bases at J, with 11 bases between. Germline CDR1 SGHRS, CDR2 YFSETQ. The CDR3 loop is CASSLVPEGTEAFF. CDR3 bases: TGCGCCAGCAGCTTGGTGCCCGAGGGGACTGAAGCTTTCTTT.

In its sample, this clonotype was seen a few times. V usage is TRBV6-1 and J usage is TRBJ1-5; D not certain. This CDR3 has 16 amino acids. Trimming pared 2 bases from V and 7 bases from J, leaving 18 bases between. Germline V CDR1 and CDR2: MNHNS, SASEGT. The CDR3 protein is CASSESVGERRQPQHF. As DNA, the CDR3 is TGTGCCAGCAGTGAAAGTGTCGGGGAACGACGGCAGCCCCAGCATTTT.

Regarding this clonotype: A single base separates this from a much larger clone, so it may be a read error. The chain has TRBV20-1 and TRBJ2-7, with 8 bases matching TRBD1. Germline V gene sequence: CDR1 DFQATT, CDR2 SNEGSKA (reference sequence). The length of the CDR3 is 13 residues. The CDR3: CSSSEDREYEQYF. The CDR3 DNA is TGCAGTTCTAGCGAGGACAGGGAATACGAGCAGTACTTC.

This clonotype was detected a few times. The chain uses TRBV6-1 and TRBJ2-3, with D possibly being TRBD2 (5 bases). The germline V and J ends were trimmed by 7 bases and 0 bases, with 8 bases remaining between them. Looked up from germline, CDR1 is MNHNS and CDR2 is SASEGT. This CDR3 contains 13 residues. The CDR3 protein is CASTERSTDTQYF. The CDR3 coding sequence is TGTGCCAGCACGGAGCGGAGCACAGATACGCAGTATTTT.

At least ten counts were recorded for this clonotype. The rearrangement links TRBV29-1 to TRBJ2-5; 7 nucleotides agree with TRBD1. CDR1 is SQVTM and CDR2 is ANQGSEA in the germline V gene. The CDR3 runs 14 residues. Trimming took 2 bases from V and 5 from J; bases not matched to a gene: 8. This chain's CDR3 is CSVEWAGGEETQYF. DNA for the CDR3: TGCAGCGTTGAATGGGCAGGGGGTGAGGAGACCCAGTACTTC.

This clonotype was detected ten times or more. The chain uses TRBV11-2 and TRBJ2-7, with TRBD2 matching over 11 bases. The ends lost 0 bases at V and 4 bases at J; junction bases unmatched: 5. The CDR3 runs 16 residues. Germline loops: CDR1 SGHAT, CDR2 FQNNGV. The CDR3 loop reads CASSLDLASGRYEQYF. The DNA for the CDR3 is TGTGCCAGCAGCTTAGATCTGGCTAGCGGGAGGTACGAGCAGTACTTC.

This chain uses TRBV7-9 with TRBJ1-5, with D perhaps matching TRBD1 (5 bases). The V gene lost 5 bases and the J gene lost 5 bases, with 16 bases spanning the gap. Per germline, CDR1 SEHNR and CDR2 FQNEAQ (reference sequence). The length of the CDR3 is 15 residues. The DNA for the CDR3 is TGTGCCAGCAGCCCGGGACTTGGAGGTTATCAGCCCCAGCATTTT. This codes for CASSPGLGGYQPQHF.

This clonotype was observed a few times. This rearrangement joins TRBV28 to TRBJ2-7; D is perhaps TRBD2 (5 bases). The germline V gene has CDR1 MDHEN and CDR2 SYDVKM. V was trimmed by 7 bases and J by 0 bases, leaving 19 bases between them. This CDR3 spans 16 amino acids. The DNA for the CDR3 is TGTGCCAGCAACATCAGAACTTTCCGGGACTCCTACGAGCAGTACTTC. Translated, it gives CASNIRTFRDSYEQYF.